The sequence of this T cell receptor (beta chain) was determined in a study of monozygotic twins with cystic fibrosis. Study observations and caveats: J usage was most co-twin-similar in 8 of 16 pairs, V in 13.

The table lists this clone with a few counts. No antigen is known for it. Germline V gene sequence: CDR1 SGHNT, CDR2 YENEEA. The CDR3 sequence is 16 residues long. Trimming stripped 5 bases from V and 6 bases from J, with 20 bases between. TCRdb keeps only in-frame clones here, not all; method: immunoSEQ multiplex PCR. The table shows about 29,000 clones, with around 81% occurring only once. The origin of this receptor is a girl aged 2-10 years with cystic fibrosis. The source material was blood. The chain has TRBV11-3 and TRBJ2-1; D may be TRBD2 (5 bases). This CDR3 is CASSQESLAEGNEQFF. The CDR3 coding sequence is TGTGCCAGCAGCCAAGAAAGTTTGGCAGAGGGCAATGAGCAGTTCTTC.